Below, 14 T cell receptor beta chains from the same sample are listed, as sequenced in a study of T-cell reconstitution after alpha-beta-depleted transplantation in children. A library of TCRbeta sequences, prepared with unique molecular identifiers, was generated. TCRdb ran MiXCR on the PCR reads and lists one entry per CDR3 protein. The data show around 300,000 distinct CDR3 sequences, around 10% seen once. The input for sequencing was peripheral blood, taken 180 days after TCRalphabeta/CD19-depleted stem cell transplant. All receptors come from a male patient aged 2-9 years who had a stem cell transplant for chronic granulomatous disease, so the T cells may come from the graft donor.

This clonotype came up many times. The rearrangement links TRBV3-1 to TRBJ2-5; TRBD1 agrees at 7 bases. With 3 bases clipped from V and 5 bases from J, the junction kept 6 bases outside the gene matches. CDR1 and CDR2 (germline): LGHDT, YNNKEL (reference sequence). The CDR3 length is 14 residues. In DNA form, the CDR3 reads TGTGCCAGCAGCCAGGAAGGGGGCGAGGAGACCCAGTACTTC. Encoded protein: CASSQEGGEETQYF.

The sample holds many counts of this clonotype. The chain carries TRBV6-1 and TRBJ1-1; the match to TRBD1 covers 9 bases. J gave up 1 base and V 3 bases, and 3 bases lay outside the gene matches. CDR3 size: 15 residues. Germline-derived CDR1 and CDR2 are MNHNS and SASEGT. CDR3 loop: CASSDGTGSNTEAFF. The CDR3 coding sequence is TGTGCCAGCAGTGACGGGACAGGGTCGAACACTGAAGCTTTCTTT.

This clonotype was counted at least ten times. The V and J genes are TRBV10-2 and TRBJ2-7, with unresolved D. The CDR3 sequence is 14 residues long. Looked up from germline, CDR1 is WSHSY and CDR2 is SAAADI. The V end was cut by 1 base, the J end by 1 base, with 8 bases between. The CDR3 protein is CASSELMMSYEQYF. CDR3 nucleotides: TGCGCCAGCAGTGAGTTAATGATGTCCTACGAGCAGTACTTC.

This clonotype was seen ten or more times. The chain couples TRBV5-1 to TRBJ2-5; 7 positions agree with TRBD1. V trimming: 4 bases; J trimming: 5 bases; junction bases outside the gene matches: 14. The CDR3 length is 16 residues. Germline CDR1 and CDR2: SGHRS and YFSETQ. The CDR3 spells CASSRTLTGAAETQYF. The CDR3 DNA is TGCGCCAGCAGCCGAACTCTAACAGGGGCAGCGGAGACCCAGTACTTC. The entire variable domain, with the rest obtained from reference TRBV5-1 and TRBJ2-5, is as follows: KAGVTQTPRYLIKTRGQQVTLSCSPISGHRSVSWYQQTPGQGLQFLFEYFSETQRNKGNFPGRFSGRQFSNSRSEMNVSTLELGDSALYLCASSRTLTGAAETQYFGPGTRLLVL.

The chain is built from TRBV19 and TRBJ2-5; 7 nucleotides line up with TRBD2. V shed 3 bases and J 7 bases; nucleotides not matched to a gene: 11. The germline CDR1 and CDR2 sequences are LNHDA and SQIVND (reference sequence). This CDR3 is 15 amino acids long. The CDR3 reads CASSIDLGPGGTQYF. DNA of the CDR3: TGTGCCAGTAGTATTGACTTGGGACCGGGAGGGACCCAGTACTTC.

This clonotype was seen repeatedly, ten times or more. The genes are TRBV20-1 and TRBJ2-7, with 9 bases matching TRBD1. V trimming: 1 base; J trimming: 6 bases; junction bases outside the gene matches: 4. Germline V gene sequence: CDR1 DFQATT, CDR2 SNEGSKA (reference sequence). The CDR3 contains 13 residues. CDR3 loop: CSARGQGVFEQYF. The DNA for the CDR3 is TGCAGTGCTAGAGGACAGGGGGTTTTCGAGCAGTACTTC.

In this sample, this clonotype turned up many times. The DNA for the CDR3 is TGCGCCAGCAAGGCCGGGACGGGGGTAGGTGGGGCCAACGTCCTGACTTTC. This gives the protein CASKAGTGVGGANVLTF. This chain uses TRBV5-1 with TRBJ2-6; TRBD2 might be the D (6 bases). The CDR3 sequence is 17 residues long. V gave up 6 bases and J gave up 3 bases, with 19 bases separating them. The V gene's germline CDR1 is SGHRS and CDR2 YFSETQ.

With regard to this clonotype: A much larger clone differs by one base, so this may be a read error. This chain uses TRBV20-1 with TRBJ2-3; maybe TRBD2 (5 bases). The CDR3 totals 13 residues. Looked up from germline, CDR1 is DFQATT and CDR2 is SNEGSKA (reference sequence). The ends were cut back, 0 bases at V and 4 bases at J, with 8 bases in the middle. CDR3 nucleotides: TGCAGTGCTAGAGATCCTAGCCCAGATACGCAGTATTTT. It translates to CSARDPSPDTQYF.

This clonotype appeared many times. The chain links TRBV7-2 to TRBJ2-3; D uncertain. The V gene lost 5 bases and the J gene lost 5 bases, with 11 bases spanning the gap. This CDR3 comprises 13 residues. Germline CDR1 is SGHTA and CDR2 is FQGNSA. CDR3 nucleotides: TGTGCCAGCAGCCGGTCCTCCAAAGATACGCAGTATTTT. Its translation is CASSRSSKDTQYF.

This clonotype was found once. The CDR3 DNA reads TGTGCCACACGAAATTTGGACAGGGGCGGGCAGTACTTC. Translation gives CATRNLDRGGQYF. This chain links TRBV15 with TRBJ2-7, with TRBD1 matching over 9 bases. Germline V gives CDR1 LNHNV, CDR2 YYDKDF (reference sequence). V lost 9 bases, J lost 9 bases, and 12 bases stayed unmatched. CDR3 size: 13 residues.

This clonotype was seen at least ten times. The chain is built from TRBV12-3 or TRBV12-4 and TRBJ1-6; D gene uncertain. Deletions cut 6 bases from V and 0 bases from J, with 3 bases between. The CDR3 has 13 amino acids. The CDR3 DNA sequence: TGTGCCAGCAGGACCTCCTATAATTCACCCCTCCACTTT. Its translation: CASRTSYNSPLHF.

Turning to this clonotype: Just one base apart from a much larger clone, this may be a read error. This chain connects TRBV19 to TRBJ2-1; D unresolved. Germline values: CDR1 LNHDA, CDR2 SQIVND (reference sequence). This CDR3 has 16 residues. V lost 0 bases and J 0 bases, leaving 9 bases between the germline ends. The CDR3 region has the DNA TGTGCCAGTAGTATAGAAAGATTGAGCTCCTACAATGAGCAGTTCTTC. Protein: CASSIERLSSYNEQFF.

The CDR3 region is CASSSQTYEQYF. The DNA of the CDR3 is TGTGCCAGCAGCTCACAGACCTACGAGCAGTACTTC. The J gene is TRBJ2-7, the V gene TRBV5-4; no clear D gene. Trimming shortened V by 3 bases and J by 2 bases, and 6 bases separated the two germline ends. The CDR3 runs to 12 residues. CDR1 is SGHNT, CDR2 YYREEE, per germline (reference sequence).

This clonotype has ten or more counts. V gene TRBV5-5 combines with J gene TRBJ1-1; 7 bases fit TRBD1. Germline V gene sequence: CDR1 SGHKS, CDR2 YYEKEE (reference sequence). The J segment lost 5 bases and the V segment lost 3 bases, leaving 10 bases of the junction unmatched. The CDR3 is made up of 15 amino acids. The CDR3 region is CASSSSRQGRTEAFF. The CDR3 coding sequence is TGTGCCAGCAGCTCCAGCCGACAGGGTAGAACTGAAGCTTTCTTT.